Listed here are 7 T cell receptor beta chains from one sample, sequenced in a study of identical twins (dated by TCRdb to about 2016). The library was built by means of 5' RACE. The sequencer listed for this sample is Illumina HiSeq 2000. Clones were called with MiXCR by TCRdb after fastp trimmed the public reads at Q25, and only in-frame beta chains were retained. A single entry per CDR3 protein holds the most common genes and DNA from its merged rows. For this sample there are a few hundred thousand distinct CDR3 sequences; 9.6% appear just once. The ten largest clones add up to roughly 3% of the sample. The same sample was also studied in work on yellow fever vaccine responses in identical twins.

The material sequenced was PBMCs. Receptors were obtained from a woman younger than 35 in good health.

At least ten counts were recorded for this clonotype. The genes are TRBV7-9 and TRBJ2-7; 10 bases align to TRBD2. This CDR3 spans 15 amino acids. CDR1 is SEHNR, CDR2 FQNEAQ, per germline (reference sequence). V lost 2 bases and J lost 6; bases outside the gene matches: 7. CDR3 residues: CASSLSPSGSFEQYF. The CDR3 DNA sequence: TGTGCCAGCAGCTTATCGCCTAGCGGGAGCTTCGAGCAGTACTTC.

The chain couples TRBV4-3 to TRBJ2-1, with D perhaps assigned TRBD1 or TRBD2 (5 bases each). Trimming took 0 bases from V and 8 from J, leaving 11 bases between them. CDR3 size: 14 residues. The germline gives CDR1 LGHNA, CDR2 YSLEER. The CDR3 sequence: CASSQDNGAYEQFF. Written as DNA, the CDR3 is TGCGCCAGCAGCCAAGATAACGGGGCCTATGAGCAGTTCTTC.

This clonotype occurred many times. This chain uses TRBV20-1 with TRBJ2-1, with TRBD2 identical over 11 bases. There are 16 residues in the CDR3. The trim removed 4 bases at V and 3 bases at J, leaving 8 bases unmatched. Germline V lookup: CDR1 DFQATT, CDR2 SNEGSKA (reference sequence). The CDR3 DNA is TGCAGTGCTACAAGCCCCGGGACTAGCGGCTACAATGAGCAGTTCTTC. Its protein is CSATSPGTSGYNEQFF.

There are many counts of this clonotype. The rearrangement uses TRBV6-1 and TRBJ2-5; tentatively, D is TRBD1 (6 bases). The ends were cut back, 7 bases at V and 4 bases at J, with 16 bases in the middle. CDR3 length equals 14 residues. Looked up from germline, CDR1 is MNHNS and CDR2 is SASEGT. For the CDR3, the DNA is TGTGCCAGCATCAGGGGCTCCAAACTAGAGACCCAGTACTTC. It codes for CASIRGSKLETQYF.

This clonotype showed up many times. V usage is TRBV28 and J usage is TRBJ2-7; TRBD2 aligns across 7 bases. The CDR3 extends over 16 amino acids. The germline V gene encodes CDR1 MDHEN and CDR2 SYDVKM. V shed 2 bases, J shed 2 bases, and the junction held 9 bases outside the gene matches. The CDR3 is CASSLGTSGNPYEQYF. The CDR3 coding sequence is TGTGCCAGCAGTTTAGGAACCAGCGGGAATCCCTACGAGCAGTACTTC.

In its sample, this clonotype was seen many times. V gene TRBV20-1 combines with J gene TRBJ2-7, with TRBD1 matching over 9 bases. Looked up from germline, CDR1 is DFQATT and CDR2 is SNEGSKA (reference sequence). The CDR3 length is 13 residues. The ends lost 5 bases at V and 0 bases at J; junction bases unmatched: 2. In nucleotides, the CDR3 is TGCAGTGCTGGACAGGGGCTCTCCTACGAGCAGTACTTC. This gives the protein CSAGQGLSYEQYF.

This clonotype was recorded a few times. This chain's CDR3 is CASGPDSGKYNEQFF. The CDR3 DNA sequence: TGTGCTAGTGGCCCCGATAGCGGGAAGTACAATGAGCAGTTCTTC. J is TRBJ2-1 and V is TRBV12-5, with 8 nucleotides matching TRBD2. The CDR3 consists of 15 residues. The germline gives CDR1 LGHNT, CDR2 FRNRAP. Trimming at V came to 6 bases and at J to 4 bases, leaving 8 bases not matched to a gene.